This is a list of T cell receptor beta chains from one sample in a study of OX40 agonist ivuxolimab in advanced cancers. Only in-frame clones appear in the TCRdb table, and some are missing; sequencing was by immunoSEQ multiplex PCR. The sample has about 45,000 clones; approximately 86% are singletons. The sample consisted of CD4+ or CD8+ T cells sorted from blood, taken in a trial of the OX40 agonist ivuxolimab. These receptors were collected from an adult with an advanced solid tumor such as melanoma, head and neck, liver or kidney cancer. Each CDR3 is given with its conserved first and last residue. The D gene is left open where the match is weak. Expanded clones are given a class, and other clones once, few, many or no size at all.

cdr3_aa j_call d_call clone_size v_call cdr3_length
CASSPRGGDRAYEQYF TRBJ2-7 . . TRBV2 16
CATRGNTGELFF TRBJ2-2 . . TRBV2 12
CASSEPPGSSSGGGRETQYF TRBJ2-5 TRBD2 . TRBV9 20
CASSRLRGGPYEQYF TRBJ2-7 TRBD2 . TRBV27 15
CASSGGQGAYEQYF TRBJ2-7 TRBD1 . TRBV19 14
CAGLGGVLYGYTF TRBJ1-2 . . TRBV6-5 13
CASRELRAIQASYEQYF TRBJ2-7 . . TRBV2 17
CASSVSGGSGNTIYF TRBJ1-3 . . TRBV9 15
CATYGGTEAFF TRBJ1-1 . . TRBV2 11
CASSLASRGREAFF TRBJ1-1 . . TRBV7-6 14
CATGARAGGSQPQHF TRBJ1-5 TRBD1 . TRBV15 15
CASSQQGYHEQYF TRBJ2-7 TRBD1 once TRBV13 13
CAPRQGGPGLNTGELFF TRBJ2-2 . . TRBV21-1 17
CASSVNSKNIQYF TRBJ2-4 . . TRBV28 13
CAILPIDEQFF TRBJ2-1 . . TRBV7-9 11
CASSELAGAPGELFF TRBJ2-2 TRBD2 . TRBV2 15
CASSLLPTGTNEQFF TRBJ2-1 . . TRBV28 15
CASSKNRGTGATNEKLFF TRBJ1-4 . . TRBV5-1 18
CASSVEGGVTDTQYF TRBJ2-3 TRBD2 . TRBV9 15
CASSTRTGVQYEQYF TRBJ2-7 . . TRBV7-9 15
CASSLQGSGANVLTF TRBJ2-6 . . TRBV28 15
CASAVSRTDTQYF TRBJ2-3 . . TRBV21-1 13
CASSSRDRGPNEQFF TRBJ2-1 TRBD1 . TRBV5-4 15
CASSPTGYEQYF TRBJ2-7 . . TRBV7-8 12
CASSLTGGRLLSSYNEQFF TRBJ2-1 TRBD2 . TRBV27 19
CASSHRGGQPQHF TRBJ1-5 TRBD1 . TRBV11-2 13
CASSQDDRGTEAFF TRBJ1-1 TRBD1 . TRBV4-3 14
CASSVGDRGVQETQYF TRBJ2-5 TRBD1 . TRBV9 16
CASSLDRRGGGFNQPQHF TRBJ1-5 TRBD1 . TRBV7-9 18
CASSTTGAGTEAFF TRBJ1-1 TRBD1 . TRBV7-8 14
CATQIKREASYEQYF TRBJ2-7 TRBD2 once TRBV5-4 15
CASRRMNPTHTQYF TRBJ2-3 . . TRBV6-1 14
CASSVGDSSYEQYF TRBJ2-7 TRBD1 . TRBV9 14
CASSDPISSGGPDTQYF TRBJ2-3 TRBD2 once TRBV7-2 17
CASSPGLEGNGELFF TRBJ2-2 TRBD2 . TRBV4-1 15
CASSLPSASTEAFF TRBJ1-1 . once TRBV7-9 14
CAISEGGLGYTF TRBJ1-2 . few TRBV10-3 12
CASSFRMLNTEAFF TRBJ1-1 . . TRBV11-2 14
CASSKRLAGLPDTQYF TRBJ2-3 TRBD2 . TRBV7-2 16
CASSSQRETDTQYF TRBJ2-3 TRBD2 . TRBV27 14
CANRGGTEAFF TRBJ1-1 . once TRBV2 11
CATISTRVVQETQYF TRBJ2-5 . . TRBV28 15
CASTLTSRSTDTQYF TRBJ2-3 TRBD2 . TRBV4-1 15
CASSLRGTHEQYF TRBJ2-7 . . TRBV27 13